A selection of T cell receptor beta chains follows, all from one sample in a study of blood T cells in healthy people across ages. MiXCR was run by TCRdb on the 5' RACE reads, yielding one entry per CDR3 protein. The profile shows about 1,000,000 distinct CDR3 sequences, 40% to 55% of them singletons. The sequenced sample was blood. The origin of the receptors is an older woman in good health. Both conserved end residues are part of each CDR3. A D gene is named only where the DNA matches it firmly. Clone size is given for some rows only: seen once, a few or many times, or a class if the clone is expanded.

len	abundance	d_gene	j_gene	v_gene	CDR3aa	CDR3nt
14	few	NA	TRBJ2-4	TRBV6-5	CASTSGAGAEIQYF	TGTGCCAGCACCTCAGGGGCGGGAGCGGAGATTCAGTACTTC
14	NA	TRBD1	TRBJ2-1	TRBV7-3	CASSFGQGGNEQFF	TGTGCCAGCAGCTTTGGACAGGGTGGCAATGAGCAGTTCTTC
11	NA	TRBD2	TRBJ2-1	TRBV29-1	CSVALAGEQFF	TGCAGCGTCGCCCTAGCGGGTGAGCAGTTCTTC
13	NA	NA	TRBJ1-2	TRBV28	CATRVWGNYGYTF	TGTGCCACCAGGGTGTGGGGTAACTATGGCTACACCTTC
20	few	TRBD2	TRBJ2-3	TRBV29-1	CSVEDVGLAGGYFDTDTQYF	TGCAGCGTTGAAGATGTAGGGCTAGCGGGAGGGTACTTCGACACAGATACGCAGTATTTT
14	NA	TRBD2	TRBJ2-5	TRBV27	CASSPEAGAETQYF	TGTGCCAGCAGTCCAGAGGCGGGAGCCGAGACCCAGTACTTC
15	few	NA	TRBJ1-4	TRBV6-5	CASSYPRGTNEKLFF	TGTGCCAGCAGTTACCCCCGGGGAACTAATGAAAAACTGTTTTTT
16	NA	NA	TRBJ2-2	TRBV28	CASSLNRFGATGELFF	TGTGCCAGCAGTTTAAATAGGTTCGGGGCGACCGGGGAGCTGTTTTTT
14	few	NA	TRBJ2-1	TRBV6-6	CASRRTSAYNEQFF	TGTGCCAGCAGGAGGACAAGCGCCTACAATGAGCAGTTCTTC
15	few	TRBD2	TRBJ2-7	TRBV12-3/TRBV12-4	CASSQGLAGVSEQYF	TGTGCCAGCAGCCAAGGACTAGCGGGAGTTTCGGAGCAGTACTTC
14	NA	TRBD1	TRBJ2-7	TRBV28	CASSTSGTGNGQYF	TGTGCCAGCAGTACTTCCGGGACAGGGAACGGGCAGTACTTC
13	NA	TRBD1	TRBJ1-2	TRBV29-1	CSVTDRTNYGYTF	TGCAGCGTTACGGACAGGACTAACTATGGCTACACCTTC
15	many	TRBD2	TRBJ2-3	TRBV3-1	CASRGTSGSADTQYF	TGTGCCAGCAGGGGGACTAGCGGGAGTGCAGATACGCAGTATTTT
14	NA	TRBD1	TRBJ1-2	TRBV5-1	CASSLEGASYGYTF	TGCGCCAGCAGCTTGGAGGGGGCGAGCTATGGCTACACCTTC
16	NA	NA	TRBJ2-1	TRBV5-1	CASSLGNGRSYNEQFF	TGCGCCAGCAGCTTGGGTAACGGGAGAAGCTACAATGAGCAGTTCTTC
14	NA	TRBD1	TRBJ2-4	TRBV20-1	CSARPDRGEGIQYF	TGCAGTGCTAGACCCGACAGGGGAGAGGGCATTCAGTACTTC
16	NA	TRBD1	TRBJ2-3	TRBV10-3	CAIRESGTGGTDTQYF	TGTGCCATCAGAGAGTCCGGGACAGGGGGCACAGATACGCAGTATTTT
15	few	TRBD2	TRBJ2-3	TRBV11-1	CASSPGTSPADTQYF	TGTGCCAGCAGCCCCGGGACTAGCCCCGCAGATACGCAGTATTTT
15	few	TRBD1	TRBJ2-5	TRBV7-8	CASSLGGTGQETQYF	TGTGCCAGCAGCTTAGGAGGGACAGGTCAAGAGACCCAGTACTTC
14	NA	TRBD2	TRBJ2-1	TRBV3-1	CASSQTGTSHEQFF	TGTGCCAGCAGCCAGACCGGGACTAGCCATGAGCAGTTCTTC
12	NA	NA	TRBJ2-7	TRBV24-1	CATSDLGWEQYF	TGTGCCACCAGTGATTTAGGGTGGGAGCAGTACTTC
22	few	NA	TRBJ1-5	TRBV28	CASSLYPVSRRGQPYSNQPQHF	TGTGCCAGCAGTTTATACCCCGTAAGTCGCCGTGGGCAGCCGTATAGCAATCAGCCCCAGCATTTT
14	once	TRBD1	TRBJ1-1	TRBV6-5	CASRAGTANTEAFF	TGTGCCAGCAGGGCCGGGACAGCAAACACTGAAGCTTTCTTT
13	NA	NA	TRBJ1-4	TRBV15	CATTRGTNEKLFF	TGTGCCACCACCCGGGGGACTAATGAAAAACTGTTTTTT
13	NA	NA	TRBJ2-5	TRBV6-1	CASSWTALGEQYF	TGTGCCAGCAGTTGGACTGCCCTGGGGGAGCAGTACTTC
14	NA	NA	TRBJ2-3	TRBV9	CASSPQDYTDTQYF	TGTGCCAGCAGCCCCCAGGACTACACAGATACGCAGTATTTT
16	NA	NA	TRBJ2-2	TRBV4-1	CASSHIGPGRLGELFF	TGCGCCAGCAGCCATATCGGCCCAGGGCGGCTCGGGGAGCTGTTTTTT
14	few	TRBD2	TRBJ2-3	TRBV5-1	CASSRREVIDTQYF	TGCGCCAGCAGCAGGCGGGAGGTGATAGATACGCAGTATTTT
17	NA	NA	TRBJ2-1	TRBV9	CASSVGSLRGNWNEQFF	TGTGCCAGCAGCGTAGGATCCCTGAGAGGGAATTGGAATGAGCAGTTCTTC
16	NA	NA	TRBJ2-2	TRBV10-3	CAISESITANTGELFF	TGTGCCATCAGTGAGTCGATTACCGCGAACACCGGGGAGCTGTTTTTT
19	NA	TRBD2	TRBJ2-5	TRBV7-2	CASSLAQLAGGEHQETQYF	TGTGCCAGCAGCTTAGCGCAGCTAGCGGGAGGGGAACACCAAGAGACCCAGTACTTC
13	many	NA	TRBJ2-7	TRBV27	CASSFDMGYEQYF	TGTGCCAGCAGTTTTGATATGGGGTACGAGCAGTACTTC
15	few	NA	TRBJ2-3	TRBV13	CASSPGAGLTDTQYF	TGTGCCAGCAGCCCCGGGGCTGGGTTAACAGATACGCAGTATTTT
12	few	NA	TRBJ1-1	TRBV12-3/TRBV12-4	CASSPDFTEAFF	TGTGCCAGCAGTCCCGACTTTACTGAAGCTTTCTTT
14	many	TRBD1	TRBJ2-7	TRBV28	CASSLGTGRLEQYF	TGTGCCAGCAGTTTGGGGACAGGGAGGCTCGAGCAGTACTTC
15	few	NA	TRBJ2-1	TRBV9	CASSENRVPYNEQFF	TGTGCCAGCAGCGAAAACAGGGTACCCTACAATGAGCAGTTCTTC
14	few	NA	TRBJ2-3	TRBV25-1	CASSERGNVYTQYF	TGTGCCAGCAGTGAACGTGGGAACGTCTATACGCAGTATTTT
11	NA	NA	TRBJ2-5	TRBV29-1	CSVVELNEQYF	TGCAGCGTTGTAGAACTTAATGAGCAGTACTTC